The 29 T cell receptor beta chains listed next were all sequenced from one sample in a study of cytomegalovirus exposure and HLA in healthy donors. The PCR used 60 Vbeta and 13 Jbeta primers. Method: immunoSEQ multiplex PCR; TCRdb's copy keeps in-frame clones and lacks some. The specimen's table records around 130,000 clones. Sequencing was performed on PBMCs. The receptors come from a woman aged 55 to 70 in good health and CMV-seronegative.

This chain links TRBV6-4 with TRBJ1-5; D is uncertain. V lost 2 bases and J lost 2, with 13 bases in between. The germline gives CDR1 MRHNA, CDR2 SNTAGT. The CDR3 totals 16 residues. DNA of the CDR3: TGTGCCAGCAGTGACGGGCAGGCCTATGGCAATCAGCCCCAGCATTTT. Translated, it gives CASSDGQAYGNQPQHF.

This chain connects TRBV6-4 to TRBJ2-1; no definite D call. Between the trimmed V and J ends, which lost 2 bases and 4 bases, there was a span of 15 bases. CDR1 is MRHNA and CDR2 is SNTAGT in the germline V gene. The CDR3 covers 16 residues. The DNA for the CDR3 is TGTGCCAGCAGTGACACACAACCCTCCTTTTACAATGAGCAGTTCTTC. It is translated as CASSDTQPSFYNEQFF.

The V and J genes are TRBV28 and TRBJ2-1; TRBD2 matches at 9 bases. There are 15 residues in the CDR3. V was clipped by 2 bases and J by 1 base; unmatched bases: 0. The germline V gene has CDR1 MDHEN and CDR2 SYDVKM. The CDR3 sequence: CASSLSGRSYNEQFF. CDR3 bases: TGTGCCAGCAGTTTAAGCGGGAGGTCCTACAATGAGCAGTTCTTC.

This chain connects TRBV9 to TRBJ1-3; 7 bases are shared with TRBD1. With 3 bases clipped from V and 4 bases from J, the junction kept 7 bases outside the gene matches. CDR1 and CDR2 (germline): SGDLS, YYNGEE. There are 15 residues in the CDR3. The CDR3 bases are TGTGCCAGCAGCGCGGAGGGGGCGACCGGAAACACCATATATTTT. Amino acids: CASSAEGATGNTIYF.

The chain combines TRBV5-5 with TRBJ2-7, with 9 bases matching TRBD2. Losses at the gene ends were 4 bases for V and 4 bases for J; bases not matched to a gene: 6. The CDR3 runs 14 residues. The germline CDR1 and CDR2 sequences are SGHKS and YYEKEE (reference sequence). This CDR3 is CASSGSGSNYEQYF. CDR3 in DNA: TGTGCCAGCAGCGGTAGCGGGAGCAATTACGAGCAGTACTTC.

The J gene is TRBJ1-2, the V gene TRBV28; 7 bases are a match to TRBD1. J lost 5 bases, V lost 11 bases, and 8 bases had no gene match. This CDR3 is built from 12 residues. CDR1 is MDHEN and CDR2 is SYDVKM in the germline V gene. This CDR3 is CAVTGTAYGYTF. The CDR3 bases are TGTGCCGTCACCGGGACAGCTTATGGCTACACCTTC.

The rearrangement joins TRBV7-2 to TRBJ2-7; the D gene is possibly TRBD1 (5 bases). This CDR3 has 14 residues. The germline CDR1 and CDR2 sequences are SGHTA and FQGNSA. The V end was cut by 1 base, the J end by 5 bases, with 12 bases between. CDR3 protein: CASSLVPGIHEQYF. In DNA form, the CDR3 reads TGTGCCAGCAGCTTAGTCCCAGGGATCCACGAGCAGTACTTC.

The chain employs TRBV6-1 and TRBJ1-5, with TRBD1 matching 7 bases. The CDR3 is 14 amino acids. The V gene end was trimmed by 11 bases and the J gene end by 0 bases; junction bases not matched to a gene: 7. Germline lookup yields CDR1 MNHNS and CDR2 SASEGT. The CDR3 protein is CACFQGDSNQPQHF. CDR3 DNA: TGTGCCTGCTTCCAGGGGGATAGCAATCAGCCCCAGCATTTT.

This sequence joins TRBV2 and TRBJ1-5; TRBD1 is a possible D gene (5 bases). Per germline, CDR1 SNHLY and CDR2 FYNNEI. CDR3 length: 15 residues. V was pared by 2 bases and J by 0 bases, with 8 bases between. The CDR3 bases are TGTGCCAGCAGTGAAAGGACATTTAGCAATCAGCCCCAGCATTTT. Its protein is CASSERTFSNQPQHF.

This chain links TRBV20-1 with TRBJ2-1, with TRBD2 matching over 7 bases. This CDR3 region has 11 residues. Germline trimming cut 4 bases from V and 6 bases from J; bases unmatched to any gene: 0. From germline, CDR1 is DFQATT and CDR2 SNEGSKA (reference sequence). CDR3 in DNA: TGCAGTGCTACTAGCGGCAATGAGCAGTTCTTC. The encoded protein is CSATSGNEQFF.

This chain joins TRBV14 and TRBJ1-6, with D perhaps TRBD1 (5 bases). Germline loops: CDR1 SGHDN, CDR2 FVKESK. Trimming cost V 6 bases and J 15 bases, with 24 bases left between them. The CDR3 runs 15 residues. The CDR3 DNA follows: TGTGCCAGCAGTCCTTCAATCCTAAGGGGAGGGGTCCTCCACTTT. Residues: CASSPSILRGGVLHF.

The CDR3 DNA is TGCGCCAGCAGCTTGGAGGACAGTAGGGAGCAGTACTTC. It specifies CASSLEDSREQYF. The V call is TRBV5-1, the J call TRBJ2-7, with D perhaps TRBD1 (6 bases). The CDR3 totals 13 residues. Looked up from germline, CDR1 is SGHRS and CDR2 is YFSETQ. V lost 0 bases to trimming and J lost 7 bases, with 11 bases between them.

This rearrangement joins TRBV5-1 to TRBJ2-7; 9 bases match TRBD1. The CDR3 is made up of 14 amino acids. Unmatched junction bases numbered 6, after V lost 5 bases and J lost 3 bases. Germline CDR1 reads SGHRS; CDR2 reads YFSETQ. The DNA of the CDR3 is TGCGCCAGCAGGTCCGGGACAGGGAACTACGAGCAGTACTTC. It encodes CASRSGTGNYEQYF.

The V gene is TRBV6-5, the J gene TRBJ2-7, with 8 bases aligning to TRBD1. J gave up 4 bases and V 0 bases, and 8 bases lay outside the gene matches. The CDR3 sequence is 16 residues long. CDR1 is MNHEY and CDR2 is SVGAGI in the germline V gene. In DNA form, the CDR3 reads TGTGCCAGCAGTTACTCCGGCAGCCAGGGGGCTTACGAGCAGTACTTC. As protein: CASSYSGSQGAYEQYF.

The CDR3 reads CASDRGATEAFF. The CDR3 region has the DNA TGTGCCAGTGACAGGGGGGCGACTGAAGCTTTCTTT. This chain links TRBV19 with TRBJ1-1, with 9 bases matching TRBD1. The CDR3 runs 12 residues. With 8 bases clipped from V and 5 bases from J, the junction kept 3 bases outside the gene matches. Germline CDR1 is LNHDA and CDR2 is SQIVND (reference sequence).

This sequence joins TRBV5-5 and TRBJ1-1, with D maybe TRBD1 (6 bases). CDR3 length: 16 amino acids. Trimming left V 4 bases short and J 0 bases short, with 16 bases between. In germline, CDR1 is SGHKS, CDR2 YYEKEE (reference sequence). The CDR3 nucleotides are TGTGCCAGCAGCGGGGACAAGGGGATTTTGAACACTGAAGCTTTCTTT. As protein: CASSGDKGILNTEAFF.

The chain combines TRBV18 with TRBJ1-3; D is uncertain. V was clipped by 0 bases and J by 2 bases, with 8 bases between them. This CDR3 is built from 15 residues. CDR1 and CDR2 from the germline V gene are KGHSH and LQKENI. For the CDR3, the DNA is TGTGCCAGCTCACCACCGCTACAGACTGGAAACACCATATATTTT. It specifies CASSPPLQTGNTIYF.

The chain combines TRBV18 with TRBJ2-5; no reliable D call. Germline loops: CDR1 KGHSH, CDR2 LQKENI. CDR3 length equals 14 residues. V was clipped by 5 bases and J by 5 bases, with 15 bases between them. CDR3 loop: CASSRWVEEETQYF. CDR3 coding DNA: TGTGCCAGCTCAAGGTGGGTCGAGGAGGAGACCCAGTACTTC.

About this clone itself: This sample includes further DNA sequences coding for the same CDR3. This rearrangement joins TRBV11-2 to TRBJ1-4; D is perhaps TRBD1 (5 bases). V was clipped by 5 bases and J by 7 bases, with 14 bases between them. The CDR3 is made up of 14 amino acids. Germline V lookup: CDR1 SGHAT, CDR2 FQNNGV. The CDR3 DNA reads TGTGCCAGCAGCGGGCAGGGAGGCGGTGAAAAACTGTTTTTT. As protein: CASSGQGGGEKLFF.

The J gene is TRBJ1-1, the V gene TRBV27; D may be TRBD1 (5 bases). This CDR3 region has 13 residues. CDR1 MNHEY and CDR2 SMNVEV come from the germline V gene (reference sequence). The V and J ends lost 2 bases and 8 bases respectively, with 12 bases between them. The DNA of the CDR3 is TGTGCCAGCAGTTTAGGCTCAGGGAGGGAAGCTTTCTTT. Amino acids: CASSLGSGREAFF.

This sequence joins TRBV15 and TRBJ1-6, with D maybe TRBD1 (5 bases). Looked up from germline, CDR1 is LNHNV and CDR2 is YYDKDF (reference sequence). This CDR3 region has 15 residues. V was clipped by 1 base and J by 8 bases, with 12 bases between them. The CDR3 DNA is TGTGCCACCAGCAGAGCAAGGGACTTCGATTCACCCCTCCACTTT. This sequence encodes CATSRARDFDSPLHF.

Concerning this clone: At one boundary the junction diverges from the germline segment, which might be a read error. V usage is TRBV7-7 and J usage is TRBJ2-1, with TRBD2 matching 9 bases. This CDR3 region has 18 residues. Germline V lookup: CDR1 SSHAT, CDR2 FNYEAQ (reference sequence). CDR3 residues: CASSLEGASGVTYNEQFF. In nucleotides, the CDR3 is TGTGCTAGCAGCTTAGAGGGGGCTAGCGGGGTAACCTACAATGAGCAGTTCTTC.

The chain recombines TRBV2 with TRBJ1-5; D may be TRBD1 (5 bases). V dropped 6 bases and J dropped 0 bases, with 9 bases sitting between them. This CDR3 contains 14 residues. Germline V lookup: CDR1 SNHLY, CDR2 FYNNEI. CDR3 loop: CASRDTFSNQPQHF. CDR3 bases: TGTGCCAGCAGGGACACCTTTAGCAATCAGCCCCAGCATTTT. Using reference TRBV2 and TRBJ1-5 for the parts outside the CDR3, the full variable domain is EPEVTQTPSHQVTQMGQEVILRCVPISNHLYFYWYRQILGQKVEFLVSFYNNEISEKSEIFDDQFSVERPDGSNFTLKIRSTKLEDSAMYFCASRDTFSNQPQHFGDGTRLSIL.

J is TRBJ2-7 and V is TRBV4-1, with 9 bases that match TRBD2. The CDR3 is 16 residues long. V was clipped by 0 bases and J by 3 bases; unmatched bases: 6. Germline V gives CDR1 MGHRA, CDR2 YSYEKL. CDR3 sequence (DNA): TGCGCCAGCAGCCAAGAAGGGCTAGCGGGGATCTACGAGCAGTACTTC. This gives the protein CASSQEGLAGIYEQYF.

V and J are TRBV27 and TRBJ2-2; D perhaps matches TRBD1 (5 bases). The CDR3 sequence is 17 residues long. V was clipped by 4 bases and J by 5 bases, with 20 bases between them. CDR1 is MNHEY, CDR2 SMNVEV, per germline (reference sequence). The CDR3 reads CASSYQRTPDRTGELFF. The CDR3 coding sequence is TGTGCCAGCAGTTATCAAAGGACACCGGATCGGACCGGGGAGCTGTTTTTT.

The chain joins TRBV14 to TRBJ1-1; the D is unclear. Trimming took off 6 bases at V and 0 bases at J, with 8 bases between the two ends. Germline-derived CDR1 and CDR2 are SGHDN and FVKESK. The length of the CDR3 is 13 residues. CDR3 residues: CASRWAMNTEAFF. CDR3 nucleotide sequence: TGTGCCAGCAGGTGGGCTATGAACACTGAAGCTTTCTTT.

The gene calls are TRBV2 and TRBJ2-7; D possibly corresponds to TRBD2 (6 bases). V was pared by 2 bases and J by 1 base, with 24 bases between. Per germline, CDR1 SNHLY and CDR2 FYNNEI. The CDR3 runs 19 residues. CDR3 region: CASSEISRGLEPPSYEQYF. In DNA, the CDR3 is TGTGCCAGCAGTGAAATTTCTAGGGGACTCGAACCACCTTCCTACGAGCAGTACTTC. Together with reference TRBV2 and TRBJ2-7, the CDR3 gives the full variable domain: EPEVTQTPSHQVTQMGQEVILRCVPISNHLYFYWYRQILGQKVEFLVSFYNNEISEKSEIFDDQFSVERPDGSNFTLKIRSTKLEDSAMYFCASSEISRGLEPPSYEQYFGPGTRLTVT.

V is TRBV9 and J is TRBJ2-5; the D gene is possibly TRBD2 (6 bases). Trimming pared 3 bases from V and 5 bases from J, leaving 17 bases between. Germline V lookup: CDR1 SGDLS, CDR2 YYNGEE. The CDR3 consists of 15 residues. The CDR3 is CASSEHGDRGETQYF. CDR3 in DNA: TGTGCCAGCAGCGAGCACGGGGACCGGGGGGAGACCCAGTACTTC.

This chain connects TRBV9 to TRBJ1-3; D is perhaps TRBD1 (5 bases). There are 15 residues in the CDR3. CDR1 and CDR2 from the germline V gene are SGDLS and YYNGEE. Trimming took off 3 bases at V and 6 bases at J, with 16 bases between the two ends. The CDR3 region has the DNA TGTGCCAGCAGCGATGGGGCGTCGGGAGTAAACACCATATATTTT. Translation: CASSDGASGVNTIYF.